This TCR beta chain was recovered during a study of cytomegalovirus exposure and HLA in healthy donors. General study points: In an earlier analysis, about 87% or about 30%: the productive usage of most TCR beta V segments. 150 or so TCR beta chains were listed as cytomegalovirus-associated.

Points on this clone: Its antigen is as yet unknown.

The germline gives CDR1 MGHRA, CDR2 YSYEKL. Deletions cut 4 bases from V and 6 bases from J, with 12 bases between. The CDR3 has 14 amino acids. With 60 Vbeta and 13 Jbeta primers, the PCR was carried out. Only in-frame clones appear in the TCRdb table, and some are missing; sequencing was by immunoSEQ multiplex PCR. The sample includes about 140,000 clones, around three quarters of them seen just once. The clonotype was recovered from a man aged 25-40 years in good health and CMV-seronegative. The sample comprised PBMCs. The chain uses TRBV4-1 and TRBJ2-2; TRBD1 is a possible D gene (5 bases). The CDR3 region has the DNA TGCGCCAGCAGCCCTCAGGGCTTGGCCGGGGAGCTGTTTTTT. Translation: CASSPQGLAGELFF.